This entry features one T cell receptor beta chain sequence. These data belong to a study of control samples from healthy donors and cancer patients. Clones were sequenced by immunoSEQ multiplex PCR, and TCRdb holds only the in-frame ones, with some missing. The sample lists about 100,000 clones; over 75% were seen once. This CDR3 has 15 residues. Trimming removed 1 base at V and 1 base at J, with 10 bases between. The germline V gene has CDR1 SGHTA and CDR2 FQGNSA. The sample was blood. This chain connects TRBV7-2 to TRBJ1-1; no clear D gene. This TCR was sampled from a woman between 50 and 59 years old in good health. The CDR3 reads CASSLETWENTEAFF. The CDR3 nucleotides read TGTGCCAGCAGCTTAGAAACATGGGAGAACACTGAAGCTTTCTTT.